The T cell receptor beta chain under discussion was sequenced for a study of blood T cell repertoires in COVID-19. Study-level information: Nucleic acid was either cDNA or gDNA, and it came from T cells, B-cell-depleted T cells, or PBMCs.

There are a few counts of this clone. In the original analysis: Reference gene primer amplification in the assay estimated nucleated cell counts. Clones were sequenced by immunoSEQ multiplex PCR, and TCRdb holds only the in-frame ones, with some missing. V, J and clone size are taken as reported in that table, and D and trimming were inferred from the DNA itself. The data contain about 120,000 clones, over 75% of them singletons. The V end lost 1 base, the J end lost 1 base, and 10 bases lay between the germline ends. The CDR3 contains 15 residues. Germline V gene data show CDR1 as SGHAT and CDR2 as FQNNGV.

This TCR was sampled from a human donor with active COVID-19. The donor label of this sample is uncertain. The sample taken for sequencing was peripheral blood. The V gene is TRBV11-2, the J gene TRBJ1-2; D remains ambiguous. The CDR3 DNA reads TGTGCCAGCAGCTTAGTAAACAGTCTTAACTATGGCTACACCTTC. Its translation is CASSLVNSLNYGYTF.